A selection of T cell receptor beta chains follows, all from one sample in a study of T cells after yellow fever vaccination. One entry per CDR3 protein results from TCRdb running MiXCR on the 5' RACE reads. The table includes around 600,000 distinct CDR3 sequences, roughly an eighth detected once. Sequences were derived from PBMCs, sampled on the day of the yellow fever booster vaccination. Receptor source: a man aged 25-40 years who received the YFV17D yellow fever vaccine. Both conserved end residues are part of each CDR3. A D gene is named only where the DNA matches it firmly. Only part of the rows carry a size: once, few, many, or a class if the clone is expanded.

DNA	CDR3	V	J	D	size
TGTGCCAGCAGCTTTATACAAGCCAAAAACATTCAGTACTTC	CASSFIQAKNIQYF	TRBV7-2	TRBJ2-4	.	.
TGTGCCAGCAGCCTGGGGGGCACCTACGAGCAGTACTTC	CASSLGGTYEQYF	TRBV7-2	TRBJ2-7	.	many
TGTGCCAGCAGCTTGGATACGTTGGGTAGCGAGCAGTACTTC	CASSLDTLGSEQYF	TRBV5-5	TRBJ2-7	.	.
TGTGCCAGCTCACCACTCGCGACCCCGAACCCGCATGGCTACACCTTC	CASSPLATPNPHGYTF	TRBV18	TRBJ1-2	.	.
TGTGCCAGCAGCTTAGACAGGGTCGGTCTCTACGAGCAGTACTTC	CASSLDRVGLYEQYF	TRBV7-9	TRBJ2-7	.	.
TGCGCCAGCAGCCAAGGGGCCTCCCCCGAGCCCCAAAACATTCAGTACTTC	CASSQGASPEPQNIQYF	TRBV4-3	TRBJ2-4	.	.
TGCAGTGCTAGACAACAGGGGTCGGGCACTGAAGCTTTCTTT	CSARQQGSGTEAFF	TRBV20-1	TRBJ1-1	TRBD1	.
TGTGCCTGGAGTGTCGGTCGAGGAGGAATAGCAGATACGCAGTATTTT	CAWSVGRGGIADTQYF	TRBV30	TRBJ2-3	.	.
TGCAGTGCTGCCCGGGACACAGACTACGAGCAGTACTTC	CSAARDTDYEQYF	TRBV20-1	TRBJ2-7	.	.
TGCGCCAGCAGCCAAGACCCCCTCCCTAGCGCCTTTATCGCGCAGTATTTT	CASSQDPLPSAFIAQYF	TRBV4-3	TRBJ2-3	.	.
TGCAGCGTTGGACAGCCTCAGGACACCATATATTTT	CSVGQPQDTIYF	TRBV29-1	TRBJ1-3	.	.
TGTGCCAGCAGCTTAGAGGGTCGCTCCTACAATGAGCAGTTCTTC	CASSLEGRSYNEQFF	TRBV7-2	TRBJ2-1	.	few
TGTGCCAGCAGCTCTCCCGGACTAGCGGGACGCTACGAGCAGTACTTC	CASSSPGLAGRYEQYF	TRBV5-4	TRBJ2-7	TRBD2	.
TGTGCCAGCCTCCCTAGCGGGAGCGATGAGCAGTTCTTC	CASLPSGSDEQFF	TRBV11-2	TRBJ2-1	TRBD2	many
TGTGCCAGTGGGGACAGGGCTGGGGCCAACGTCCTGACTTTC	CASGDRAGANVLTF	TRBV19	TRBJ2-6	TRBD1	.
TGTGCCAGCAGCGGCAGACAGATACCCGACGAGCAGTACTTC	CASSGRQIPDEQYF	TRBV9	TRBJ2-7	.	.